The 4 T cell receptor beta chains given below trace back to one sample, sequenced in a study of breast tumors, draining lymph nodes, adjacent tissues. TCRdb analysed the multiplex PCR reads with MiXCR anew, one entry per CDR3 protein. Counted here are around 9,100 distinct CDR3 sequences, 35% to 55% occurring once; the ten biggest clones make up approximately 15%. Sequencing was performed on tumor-adjacent breast tissue. These receptor sequences come from a female donor with breast cancer. Some clones in this sample may be carry-over from other donors' samples.

This clonotype has ten or more counts. This sequence joins TRBV11-2 and TRBJ2-3, with D perhaps matching TRBD2 (5 bases). The CDR3 extends over 15 amino acids. Germline-derived CDR1 and CDR2 are SGHAT and FQNNGV. Trimming took 5 bases from V and 0 from J, leaving 12 bases between them. CDR3 DNA sequence: TGTGCCAGCAGCCAAAGCGGAGCTAGCACAGATACGCAGTATTTT. This gives the protein CASSQSGASTDTQYF.

The gene calls are TRBV5-4 and TRBJ1-1, with D possibly matching TRBD1 (6 bases). Looked up from germline, CDR1 is SGHNT and CDR2 is YYREEE (reference sequence). CDR3 length: 15 amino acids. Trimming removed 3 bases at V and 3 bases at J, with 15 bases between. The CDR3 loop reads CASSSPGDTYTEAFF. The CDR3 coding sequence is TGTGCCAGCAGCTCACCTGGGGACACCTACACTGAAGCTTTCTTT.

There are many counts of this clonotype. This chain uses TRBV5-1 with TRBJ2-1, with unresolved D. The CDR3 loop spans 13 amino acids. The V and J ends lost 0 bases and 5 bases respectively, with 6 bases between them. Germline assignment: CDR1 SGHRS and CDR2 YFSETQ. The CDR3 is CASSLALHNEQFF. In nucleotides, the CDR3 is TGCGCCAGCAGCTTGGCCCTACACAATGAGCAGTTCTTC.

This chain uses TRBV5-4 with TRBJ2-7, with unresolved D. This CDR3 has 14 amino acids. The germline V and J ends were trimmed by 0 bases and 0 bases, with 7 bases remaining between them. CDR1 and CDR2 (germline): SGHNT, YYREEE (reference sequence). This chain's CDR3 is CASSLVADSYEQYF. CDR3 nucleotides: TGTGCCAGCAGCTTGGTTGCTGACTCCTACGAGCAGTACTTC.